The clone carrying this T cell receptor (beta chain) was found a few times. The source of the sample is a study of blood T cell repertoires in COVID-19. Study in general: Collection of acute and convalescent COVID-19 samples took place in the United States, Italy and Spain. The cDNA or gDNA used as material had been derived from T cells, B-cell-depleted T cells, or PBMCs.

The trim removed 5 bases at V and 13 bases at J, leaving 8 bases unmatched. The CDR3 totals 12 residues. Germline lookup yields CDR1 SGHTS and CDR2 YDEGEE. Assay used: immunoSEQ multiplex PCR; TCRdb lists only in-frame clones, some missing. Of just over 650,000 clones in the sample, 70% to 90% were seen once. This receptor was obtained from a woman between 18 and 29 years old with acute or convalescent COVID-19. The rearrangement joins TRBV5-8 to TRBJ1-4, with 7 nucleotides matching TRBD1. The sequencing sample was made of peripheral blood. This CDR3 is CASRLTGARLFF. CDR3 sequence (DNA): TGTGCCAGCAGACTTACAGGGGCGCGACTGTTTTTT. The variable domain in full, completed from reference TRBV5-8 and TRBJ1-4, reads EAGVTQSPTHLIKTRGQQATLRCSPISGHTSVYWYQQALGLGLQFLLWYDEGEERNRGNFPPRFSGRQFPNYSSELNVNALELEDSALYLCASRLTGARLFFGSGTQLSVL.